This T cell receptor beta chain was identified during a study of CD8+CD57+ T cells in acquired aplastic anemia. Turning to the study itself: When averaged, DNA from sorted CD4+ and CD8+ cells came to 3 to 4 ug. There were approximately 9.9 million reads, on average, for CD4+ cells from healthy donors. Study-wide results and caveats: In common between the patients and the controls were some 28 CD8+ CDR3 sequences.

V lost 0 bases and J 4 bases, leaving 8 bases between the germline ends. The germline V gene has CDR1 SGHRS and CDR2 YFSETQ. There are 14 residues in the CDR3. This clonotype occurred many times. Its antigen is currently unknown. Researchers used genomic DNA as the template to profile TCR beta VDJ and CDR3. TCRdb reprocessed the reads via MiXCR and lists one record per CDR3 protein. The table shows over 200,000 distinct CDR3 sequences, with under 65% occurring only once. The sequence was obtained from a human donor in good health. The rearrangement joins TRBV5-1 to TRBJ2-1; maybe TRBD1 (5 bases). Material: sorted CD4+, CD8+, or CD8+CD57+ T cells (not recorded which) from PBMCs. The CDR3 protein is CASSLGAGYNEQFF. CDR3 sequence (DNA): TGCGCCAGCAGCTTGGGGGCAGGGTACAATGAGCAGTTCTTC. Based on the CDR3 plus reference TRBV5-1 and TRBJ2-1, the full variable domain is KAGVTQTPRYLIKTRGQQVTLSCSPISGHRSVSWYQQTPGQGLQFLFEYFSETQRNKGNFPGRFSGRQFSNSRSEMNVSTLELGDSALYLCASSLGAGYNEQFFGPGTRLTVL.